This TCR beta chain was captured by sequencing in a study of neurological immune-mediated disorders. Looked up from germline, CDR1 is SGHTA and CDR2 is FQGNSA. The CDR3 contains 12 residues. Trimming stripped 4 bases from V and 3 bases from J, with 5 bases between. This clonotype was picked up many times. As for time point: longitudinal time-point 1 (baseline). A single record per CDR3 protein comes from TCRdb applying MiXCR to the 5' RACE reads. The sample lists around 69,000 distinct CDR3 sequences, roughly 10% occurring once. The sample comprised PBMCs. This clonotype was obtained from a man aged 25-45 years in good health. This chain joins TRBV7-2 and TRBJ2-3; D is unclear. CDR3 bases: TGTGCCAGCAGCTCCTATACAGATACGCAGTATTTT. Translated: CASSSYTDTQYF.